These 3 T cell receptor beta chains originate from one sample sequenced in a study of tumor-infiltrating lymphocytes in oesophageal squamous cell carcinoma. TCRdb reanalysed the PCR reads using MiXCR and keeps one entry per CDR3 protein. The sample has under 20,000 distinct CDR3 sequences; roughly two fifths are singletons. Sequenced sample: normal esophageal tissue next to the tumor. These receptors all stem from a male donor with esophageal squamous cell carcinoma.

This clonotype was detected many times. The V and J genes are TRBV28 and TRBJ2-7; D ambiguous. V shed 10 bases and J shed 0 bases, with 13 bases lying between them. The CDR3 runs 13 residues. CDR1 and CDR2 from the germline V gene are MDHEN and SYDVKM. The CDR3 nucleotides are TGTGCCACGCGGCTGCCTAGCTCCTACGAGCAGTACTTC. It is translated as CATRLPSSYEQYF.

The gene calls are TRBV7-2 and TRBJ2-7; possible D gene TRBD1, 6 bases. CDR1 and CDR2 from the germline V gene are SGHTA and FQGNSA. V was cut by 4 bases and J by 2 bases, with 15 bases left in between. The CDR3 extends over 15 amino acids. The CDR3 DNA sequence: TGTGCCAGCAGCTCGGCCGGGACACCGACCTACGAGCAGTACTTC. It encodes CASSSAGTPTYEQYF.

Within the sample, this clonotype is medium-sized. V and J are TRBV7-9 and TRBJ2-7; D remains ambiguous. This CDR3 has 13 amino acids. Germline V gene lookup returns CDR1 SEHNR and CDR2 FQNEAQ (reference sequence). V was pared by 3 bases and J by 2 bases, with 8 bases between. The CDR3 loop is CASSLFATYEQYF. CDR3 nucleotides: TGTGCCAGCAGCTTGTTTGCTACCTACGAGCAGTACTTC.